This T cell receptor (beta chain) was documented in a study of T cells after yellow fever vaccination. V gave up 5 bases and J gave up 6 bases; unmatched junction bases: 3. The CDR3 is made up of 13 amino acids. Germline V gene data show CDR1 as MNHEY and CDR2 as SVGEGT. TCRdb used MiXCR to reprocess the 5' RACE reads, holding one entry per CDR3 protein. The top ten hold around 3.5% of the sample, which has just over 250,000 distinct CDR3 sequences, around 4.9% seen once. The V call is TRBV6-2 or TRBV6-3, the J call TRBJ2-2; 7 bases fit TRBD1. This clonotype originated in a man between 18 and 29 years old who received the YFV17D yellow fever vaccine. The source material was CD4+ T cells sorted from PBMCs, sampled on the day of the yellow fever booster vaccination. As DNA, the CDR3 is TGTGCCAGCAGTGCACAGGGGCCCGGGGAGCTGTTTTTT. This translates into CASSAQGPGELFF.